These T cell receptor beta chains were read from a single sample in a study of CXCR3-negative and CXCR3-positive naive CD8 T cells. TCRdb re-called the 5' RACE reads; one entry per CDR3 protein, DNA not given. The sample has some 99,000 distinct CDR3 sequences, and its top ten clones hold roughly 1.1%. Sequencing was performed on naive CXCR3+ CD8+ T cells from blood. The receptor set was obtained from a human donor in good health. Some clones in this sample may be carry-over from other donors' samples. Each CDR3 is given with its conserved first and last residue.

V gene	J gene	CDR3 length	CDR3 protein
TRBV2	TRBJ2-5	13	CASQWTSAETQYF
TRBV14	TRBJ2-1	16	CASSQARWGTYNEQFF
TRBV7-3	TRBJ1-3	17	CASSFPGQGSSGNTIYF
TRBV25-1	TRBJ2-3	16	CASSERVWQGTDTQYF
TRBV19	TRBJ2-7	13	CASSMENSYEQYF
TRBV12-3/TRBV12-4	TRBJ1-2	11	CASSSSYGYTF
TRBV9	TRBJ2-1	16	CASSVGTGSSYNEQFF
TRBV29-1	TRBJ2-1	13	CSVGQGDYNEQFF
TRBV5-4	TRBJ2-3	18	CASSSKTGAGGLGDTQYF
TRBV30	TRBJ2-7	12	CAAAGGPMEQYF
TRBV7-6	TRBJ2-5	15	CASSLLTGGGETQYF
TRBV7-9	TRBJ2-7	15	CASSSSRVAPQEQYF
TRBV7-3	TRBJ2-1	13	CASRQMGDNEQFF
TRBV20-1	TRBJ2-7	14	CSARTDRSPYEQYF
TRBV12-3/TRBV12-4	TRBJ2-3	15	CASSLVDSWRDTQYF
TRBV29-1	TRBJ1-2	13	CSSNRGEGEGYTF
TRBV27	TRBJ2-3	14	CASSQGTAPDTQYF
TRBV7-3	TRBJ1-2	13	CASSYTGGDGYTF
TRBV11-2	TRBJ2-5	17	CASSLVLAGGAQETQYF
TRBV6-6	TRBJ2-5	16	CASSFPGTSGQETQYF
TRBV11-2	TRBJ1-6	14	CASSESSYNSPLHF
TRBV6-2/TRBV6-3	TRBJ1-6	15	CASSFTWDSNSPLHF
TRBV6-5	TRBJ1-5	14	CASSQTGLDQPQHF
TRBV14	TRBJ2-5	15	CASSHRVGQNKTQYF
TRBV28	TRBJ2-7	14	CASKQTVSSYEQYF
TRBV11-2	TRBJ2-1	12	CASRRLGDEQFF
TRBV29-1	TRBJ2-7	12	CSVERTDHEQYF
TRBV20-1	TRBJ2-1	16	CSARDPPRGGDNEQFF
TRBV6-2/TRBV6-3	TRBJ2-1	20	CASNPGTETSGGSSYNEQFF
TRBV20-1	TRBJ2-7	13	CSARDRGTYEQYF
TRBV7-9	TRBJ2-3	17	CASSLEETGHHTDTQYF
TRBV29-1	TRBJ1-1	12	CSVLTGNTEAFF
TRBV27	TRBJ2-7	14	CASSWASGNYEQYF
TRBV7-2	TRBJ2-7	13	CASSLEVDYEQYF
TRBV6-6	TRBJ1-4	16	CASSNPPDRAGEKLVF
TRBV29-1	TRBJ2-7	15	CSVEDWTGEHYEQYF
TRBV29-1	TRBJ2-7	11	CSVGGGFEQYF
TRBV12-3/TRBV12-4	TRBJ2-5	11	CASSPGETQYF
TRBV6-5	TRBJ2-7	14	CASSYRGPDHEQYF
TRBV7-2	TRBJ1-1	13	CASSLNGYTEAFF
TRBV27	TRBJ2-7	15	CASSISTSGSVEQYF
TRBV6-2/TRBV6-3	TRBJ2-2	11	CASSYVGELFF
TRBV7-6	TRBJ2-2	20	CASSPSVTWTRVANTGELFF
TRBV20-1	TRBJ2-7	16	CSARDLLTGNSYEQYF
TRBV5-1	TRBJ2-2	16	CASSTWDSPNTGELFF
TRBV6-2/TRBV6-3	TRBJ2-1	15	CASSPLGQGYNEQFF
TRBV5-1	TRBJ2-1	14	CASSLAGWWNEQFF